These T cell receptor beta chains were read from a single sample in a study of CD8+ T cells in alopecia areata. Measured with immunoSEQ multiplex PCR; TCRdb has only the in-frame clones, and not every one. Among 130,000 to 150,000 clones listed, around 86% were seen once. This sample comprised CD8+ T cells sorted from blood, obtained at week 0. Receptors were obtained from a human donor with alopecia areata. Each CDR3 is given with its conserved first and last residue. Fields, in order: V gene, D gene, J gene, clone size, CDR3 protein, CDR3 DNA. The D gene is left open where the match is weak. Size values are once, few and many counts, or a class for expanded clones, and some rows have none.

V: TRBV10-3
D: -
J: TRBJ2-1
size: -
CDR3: CAISWVRGRDEQFF
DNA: TGTGCCATCAGTTGGGTACGGGGGCGGGATGAGCAGTTCTTC

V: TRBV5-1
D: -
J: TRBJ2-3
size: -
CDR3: CASSLVRPATDTQYF
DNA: TGCGCCAGCAGCTTGGTTCGGCCCGCCACAGATACGCAGTATTTT

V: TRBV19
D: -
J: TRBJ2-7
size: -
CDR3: CASRPPGVRDEQYF
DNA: TGTGCCAGTAGACCCCCGGGTGTTCGGGACGAGCAGTACTTC

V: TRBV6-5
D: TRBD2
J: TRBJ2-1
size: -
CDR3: CASSGSSYNEQFF
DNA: TGTGCCAGTAGCGGGAGCTCCTACAATGAGCAGTTCTTC

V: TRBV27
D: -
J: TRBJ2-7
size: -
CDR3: CASSLTYLYEQYF
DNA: TGTGCCAGCAGTTTAACATATTTGTACGAGCAGTACTTC

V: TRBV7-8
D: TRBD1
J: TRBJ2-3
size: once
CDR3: CASSSRQGGPTDTQYF
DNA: TGTGCCAGCAGCTCCCGACAGGGTGGTCCGACAGATACGCAGTATTTT

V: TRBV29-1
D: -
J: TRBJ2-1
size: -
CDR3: CSVPPGQSNEQFF
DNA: TGCAGCGTCCCCCCTGGACAGTCCAATGAGCAGTTCTTC

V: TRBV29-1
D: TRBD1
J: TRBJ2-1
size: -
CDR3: CSVAGGSYNEQFF
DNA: TGCAGCGTTGCAGGGGGCTCATACAATGAGCAGTTCTTC

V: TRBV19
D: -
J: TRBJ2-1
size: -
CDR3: CASSIRGGPGVEQFF
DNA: TGTGCCAGTAGTATACGTGGCGGGCCGGGGGTTGAGCAGTTCTTC

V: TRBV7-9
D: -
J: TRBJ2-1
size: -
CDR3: CASSQEPSNEQFF
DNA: TGTGCCAGCAGCCAGGAGCCGAGCAATGAGCAGTTCTTC

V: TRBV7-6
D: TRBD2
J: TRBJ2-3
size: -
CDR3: CASSLEGGGAEDTQYF
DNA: TGTGCCAGCAGCTTAGAGGGCGGGGGGGCCGAAGATACGCAGTATTTT

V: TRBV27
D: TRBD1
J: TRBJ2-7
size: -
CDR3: CASSTPGGRREQYF
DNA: TGTGCCAGCAGCACTCCAGGGGGCCGCCGCGAGCAGTACTTC

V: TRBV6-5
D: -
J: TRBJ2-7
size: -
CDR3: CASSQVGSYYEQYF
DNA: TGTGCCAGCAGTCAAGTAGGGTCTTACTACGAGCAGTACTTC

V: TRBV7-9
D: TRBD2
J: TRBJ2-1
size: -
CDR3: CASIGGGSSYNEQFF
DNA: TGTGCCAGCATCGGAGGCGGGAGTAGCTACAATGAGCAGTTCTTC

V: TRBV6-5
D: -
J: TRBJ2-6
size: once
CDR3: CASSSYSGANVLTF
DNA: TGTGCCAGCAGTTCATACTCTGGGGCCAACGTCCTGACTTTC

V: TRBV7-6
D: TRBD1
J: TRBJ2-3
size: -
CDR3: CASSLASLTGHYTDTQYF
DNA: TGTGCCAGCAGCTTAGCGTCTTTGACAGGGCATTACACAGATACGCAGTATTTT

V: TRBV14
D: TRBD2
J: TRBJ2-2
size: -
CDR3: CASSRYRSASGSKEGELFF
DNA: TGTGCCAGCAGCCGGTACCGCAGCGCTAGCGGTTCTAAGGAGGGGGAGCTGTTTTTT

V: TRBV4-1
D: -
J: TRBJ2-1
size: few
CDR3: CASSQETASYNEQFF
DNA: TGCGCCAGCAGCCAAGAAACCGCGAGCTACAATGAGCAGTTCTTC

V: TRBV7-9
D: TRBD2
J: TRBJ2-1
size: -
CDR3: CASSQTSGGYNEQLF
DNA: TGTGCCAGCAGCCAAACTAGCGGGGGTTACAATGAGCAGCTCTTC

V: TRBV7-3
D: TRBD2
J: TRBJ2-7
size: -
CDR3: CASSPLGGNEQYF
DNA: TGTGCCAGCAGCCCCCTGGGAGGGAACGAGCAGTACTTC

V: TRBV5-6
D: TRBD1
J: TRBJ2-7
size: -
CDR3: CASSYEKTGAIVPYEQYF
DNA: TGTGCCAGCAGCTACGAAAAGACAGGGGCGATAGTCCCCTACGAGCAGTACTTC

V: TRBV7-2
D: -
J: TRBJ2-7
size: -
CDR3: CASSLFHTYEQYF
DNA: TGTGCCAGCAGCTTATTTCATACCTACGAGCAGTACTTC

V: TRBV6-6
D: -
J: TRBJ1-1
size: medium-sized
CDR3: CASSYKDGLNTEAFF
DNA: TGTGCCAGCAGTTATAAGGACGGCCTGAACACTGAAGCTTTCTTT

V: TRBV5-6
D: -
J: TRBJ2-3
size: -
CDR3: CASSLAVPDTQYF
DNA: TGTGCCAGCAGCTTGGCGGTACCAGATACGCAGTATTTT

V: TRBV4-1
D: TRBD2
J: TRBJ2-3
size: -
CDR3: CASSPLAGGVSTDTQYF
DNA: TGCGCCAGCAGCCCATTAGCGGGAGGAGTATCCACAGATACGCAGTATTTT

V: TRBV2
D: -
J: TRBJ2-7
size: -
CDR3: CASLNQGKGIYEQYF
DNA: TGTGCCAGCTTGAATCAGGGGAAAGGGATATACGAGCAGTACTTC

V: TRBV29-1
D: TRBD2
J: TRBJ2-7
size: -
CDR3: CSVDDTGTSGGLRF
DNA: TGCAGCGTTGATGACACCGGGACTAGCGGGGGCCTGAGGTTC

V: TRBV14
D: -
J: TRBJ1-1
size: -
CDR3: CASSHLGTEAFF
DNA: TGTGCCAGCAGCCACCTGGGGACAGAAGCTTTCTTT

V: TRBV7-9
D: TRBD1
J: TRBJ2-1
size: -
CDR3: CASSPPDRVNEQFF
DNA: TGTGCCAGCAGCCCCCCCGACAGGGTCAATGAGCAGTTCTTC